Following are 25 T cell receptor beta chains from one sample sequenced in a study of Graves' ophthalmopathy and Graves' hyperthyroidism (dated by TCRdb to the late 2010s). TCRdb shows the sequencer as Illumina HiSeq 2000. For repertoire sequencing, the TCR beta CDR3 regions were amplified from RNA transcripts. The first round of RT-PCR was done with HTBI primers and the Qiagen OneStep RT-PCR kit, and was followed by a second round of multiplex PCR, then size selection and purification. TCRdb trimmed the raw reads at Q25, called clones with MiXCR and kept productive beta chains. One record per CDR3 amino acid sequence lists the most common genes and DNA. Counted in this sample were 150,000 or so distinct CDR3 sequences; about two fifths of them appeared once. The ten most abundant clones make up around 8.9% of the sample. The sample consisted of peripheral blood. These receptors all come from a man aged 25-40 years with Graves' ophthalmopathy. Donor details come from another sample of the same person, matched by shared clones.

Ten or more counts support this clonotype. J is TRBJ1-5 and V is TRBV20-1; D unresolved. V was pared by 6 bases and J by 1 base, with 19 bases between. The CDR3 consists of 16 residues. The V gene's germline CDR1 is DFQATT and CDR2 SNEGSKA (reference sequence). The CDR3 DNA is TGCAGTGCGCCTCCTCTAGGGATTTCAAGCAATCAGCCCCAGCATTTT. Translation: CSAPPLGISSNQPQHF.

The chain couples TRBV6-9 to TRBJ2-5, with D unclear. The CDR3 runs to 12 residues. Trimming shortened V by 3 bases and J by 5 bases, and 7 bases separated the two germline ends. Germline loops: CDR1 MNHGY, CDR2 SVAAGI. This chain's CDR3 is CASSYQSETQYF. As DNA, the CDR3 is TGTGCCAGCAGTTACCAGAGCGAGACCCAGTACTTC.

V gene TRBV19 combines with J gene TRBJ2-5; D could derive from TRBD1 or TRBD2 (5 bases each). V shed 3 bases and J shed 0 bases, with 8 bases lying between them. The CDR3 is 14 amino acids. Germline-derived CDR1 and CDR2 are LNHDA and SQIVND (reference sequence). In DNA, the CDR3 is TGTGCCAGTAGTATGTGGGGACACCAAGAGACCCAGTACTTC. Translated: CASSMWGHQETQYF.

This clonotype was found many times. The chain links TRBV28 to TRBJ1-6, with D unclear. The CDR3 length is 14 residues. The germline V and J ends were trimmed by 2 bases and 7 bases, with 9 bases remaining between them. CDR1 is MDHEN and CDR2 is SYDVKM in the germline V gene. The CDR3 loop is CASSLGPINSPLHF. The CDR3 nucleotides are TGTGCCAGCAGTTTAGGTCCGATAAATTCACCCCTCCACTTT.

The chain couples TRBV11-2 to TRBJ2-7; 7 bases fit TRBD2. Germline CDR1 reads SGHAT; CDR2 reads FQNNGV. The CDR3 has 12 residues. Losses at the gene ends were 4 bases for V and 9 bases for J; bases not matched to a gene: 6. Here the CDR3 DNA reads TGTGCCAGCAGCTGGGAGCGGGACGGGCAGTACTTC. It specifies CASSWERDGQYF.

This clonotype was seen ten or more times. The chain employs TRBV2 and TRBJ2-7; 8 bases match TRBD1. The CDR3 consists of 14 residues. The ends lost 7 bases at V and 1 base at J; junction bases unmatched: 6. Germline V gives CDR1 SNHLY, CDR2 FYNNEI. CDR3 sequence: CASILTGESYEQYF. The DNA for the CDR3 is TGTGCCAGCATCCTGACAGGGGAGTCCTACGAGCAGTACTTC.

This clonotype came up many times. The V gene is TRBV6-2 or TRBV6-3, the J gene TRBJ2-5; D perhaps matches TRBD1 (5 bases). Between the trimmed V and J ends, which lost 5 bases and 5 bases, there was a span of 12 bases. Germline V gene data show CDR1 as MNHEY and CDR2 as SVGEGT. The CDR3 runs to 13 residues. CDR3 loop: CASSGARGETQYF. The CDR3 nucleotides read TGTGCCAGCAGTGGGGCGCGTGGGGAGACCCAGTACTTC.

This clonotype was detected many times. The gene calls are TRBV6-1 and TRBJ1-6; D possibly corresponds to TRBD1 (5 bases). Germline CDR1 is MNHNS and CDR2 is SASEGT. The CDR3 runs 11 residues. V lost 5 bases and J lost 15, with 11 bases in between. The CDR3 region has the DNA TGTGCCAGCAGTTCAGGGTCGCTCCTCCACTTT. This translates into CASSSGSLLHF.

This clonotype occurred many times. CDR3 residues: CASSSRTSGSGEQYF. CDR3 nucleotides: TGTGCCAGCAGCTCTAGGACTAGCGGGAGCGGCGAGCAGTACTTC. V and J are TRBV7-8 and TRBJ2-7, with TRBD2 matching over 13 bases. Germline assignment: CDR1 SGHVS and CDR2 FQNEAQ. J gave up 6 bases and V 4 bases, and 6 bases lay outside the gene matches. CDR3 length: 15 residues. The full variable domain, in which reference TRBV7-8 and TRBJ2-7 provide the parts outside the CDR3, is GAGVSQSPRYKVAKRGQDVALRCDPISGHVSLFWYQQALGQGPEFLTYFQNEAQLDKSGLPSDRFFAERPEGSVSTLKIQRTQQEDSAVYLCASSSRTSGSGEQYFGPGTRLTVT.

The gene calls are TRBV19 and TRBJ1-2, with D perhaps matching TRBD1 (6 bases). The V gene's germline CDR1 is LNHDA and CDR2 SQIVND (reference sequence). Trimming cost V 5 bases and J 4 bases, with 17 bases left between them. The CDR3 has 15 amino acids. The CDR3 coding sequence is TGTGCCAGTAGTGACGGACAGCCAAGAGTCTATGGCTACACCTTC. The encoded protein is CASSDGQPRVYGYTF.

This clonotype was found a few times. The chain joins TRBV6-2 or TRBV6-3 to TRBJ2-7, with a weak D call TRBD1 (6 bases). The V end was cut by 4 bases, the J end by 2 bases, with 21 bases between. The CDR3 contains 17 residues. Germline-derived CDR1 and CDR2 are MNHEY and SVGEGT. The CDR3 DNA sequence: TGTGCCAGCAGTTGGGGGTTCCTGGCTGACAGGACCTACGAGCAGTACTTC. It encodes CASSWGFLADRTYEQYF.

DNA of the CDR3: TGTGCCAGCAGAACTAGCGGGACCCACGAGCAGTACTTC. It encodes CASRTSGTHEQYF. The chain joins TRBV14 to TRBJ2-7; 10 bases fit TRBD2. This CDR3 contains 13 residues. J lost 5 bases, V lost 6 bases, and 4 bases had no gene match. Germline CDR1 and CDR2: SGHDN and FVKESK.

The CDR3 DNA sequence: TGTGCCAGCAGCCCGGAAGAGGACTATGGCTACACCTTC. This sequence encodes CASSPEEDYGYTF. The chain joins TRBV7-9 to TRBJ1-2; D not resolved. The CDR3 is 13 residues long. Looked up from germline, CDR1 is SEHNR and CDR2 is FQNEAQ (reference sequence). With 5 bases removed from V and 3 bases from J, the gap between germline ends came to 10 bases.

This clonotype has ten or more counts. This chain uses TRBV28 with TRBJ1-5; a possible D gene is TRBD1 (6 bases). V lost 8 bases, J lost 1 base, and 12 bases lay in between. This CDR3 has 14 amino acids. Germline V gene data show CDR1 as MDHEN and CDR2 as SYDVKM. DNA of the CDR3: TGTGCCAGCGGGTCAGGGGTCAGCAATCAGCCCCAGCATTTT. Protein: CASGSGVSNQPQHF.

This clonotype was counted at least ten times. The rearrangement links TRBV4-3 to TRBJ2-5; D perhaps matches TRBD1 (5 bases). V dropped 3 bases and J dropped 4 bases, with 12 bases sitting between them. There are 14 residues in the CDR3. Germline CDR1 LGHNA, CDR2 YSLEER. DNA of the CDR3: TGCGCCAGCAGCCAGAGACTGGGGCCAGAGACCCAGTACTTC. Encoded protein: CASSQRLGPETQYF.

This clonotype has ten or more counts. This chain joins TRBV28 and TRBJ2-7, with unresolved D. This CDR3 is 12 amino acids long. V was trimmed by 4 bases and J by 6 bases, leaving 10 bases between them. Germline V gives CDR1 MDHEN, CDR2 SYDVKM. DNA of the CDR3: TGTGCCAGCAGTTCCTCCCGAGTCGAGCAGTACTTC. It encodes CASSSSRVEQYF.

The J gene is TRBJ1-1, the V gene TRBV14; no firm D call. CDR1 and CDR2 from the germline V gene are SGHDN and FVKESK. CDR3 length: 15 amino acids. V dropped 4 bases and J dropped 1 base, with 13 bases sitting between them. Here the CDR3 DNA reads TGTGCCAGCAGCCCAATCAGGACTCCGAACACTGAAGCTTTCTTT. Its translation: CASSPIRTPNTEAFF.

This clonotype has a handful of counts. The chain joins TRBV7-2 to TRBJ1-5; D is uncertain. The CDR3 runs to 16 residues. Germline lookup yields CDR1 SGHTA and CDR2 FQGNSA. Trimming left V 1 base short and J 5 bases short, with 15 bases between. CDR3 region: CASSLGVGFTHQPQHF. The DNA of the CDR3 is TGTGCCAGCAGCTTAGGAGTGGGCTTTACCCATCAGCCCCAGCATTTT. Full variable domain (rest looked up from reference TRBV7-2 and TRBJ1-5): GAGVSQSPSNKVTEKGKDVELRCDPISGHTALYWYRQSLGQGLEFLIYFQGNSAPDKSGLPSDRFSAERTGGSVSTLTIQRTQQEDSAVYLCASSLGVGFTHQPQHFGDGTRLSIL.

This clonotype was seen at least ten times. At one boundary the junction diverges from the germline segment, which might be a read error. The genes are TRBV6-5 and TRBJ1-1; possibly TRBD1 for D (5 bases). The germline V gene has CDR1 MNHEY and CDR2 SVGAGI. The CDR3 is 13 residues long. This chain's CDR3 is CASSPGGNPEAFF. The DNA of the CDR3 is TGTGCCAGCAGTCCCGGGGGGAACCCTGAAGCTTTCTTT.

This rearrangement joins TRBV28 to TRBJ2-5; 8 bases agree with TRBD2. The CDR3 is 17 amino acids. Germline loops: CDR1 MDHEN, CDR2 SYDVKM. V was pared by 3 bases and J by 5 bases, with 14 bases of the junction left unmatched. The CDR3 sequence: CASSFDGAAGERETQYF. CDR3 bases: TGTGCCAGCAGTTTCGACGGTGCAGCGGGAGAACGGGAGACCCAGTACTTC.

This chain connects TRBV12-3 or TRBV12-4 to TRBJ1-2; the D gene is possibly TRBD1 (5 bases). V lost 5 bases and J lost 6, with 10 bases in between. There are 12 residues in the CDR3. The CDR3 here is CASSVRVNGYTF. In DNA, the CDR3 is TGTGCCAGCAGTGTCAGGGTTAATGGCTACACCTTC.

The sample holds many counts of this clonotype. This chain uses TRBV12-3 or TRBV12-4 with TRBJ2-7; tentatively, D is TRBD1 (5 bases). CDR3 length: 14 residues. With 2 bases removed from V and 7 bases from J, the gap between germline ends came to 15 bases. The chain's CDR3 is CASSLPWGLGEQYF. For the CDR3, the DNA is TGTGCCAGCAGTTTACCGTGGGGCCTCGGAGAGCAGTACTTC.

The CDR3 nucleotides read TGTGCCAGCAGTTTCTTCGGGGAGGCGAACTATGGCTACACCTTC. Translated: CASSFFGEANYGYTF. The chain employs TRBV6-2 or TRBV6-3 and TRBJ1-2; no reliable D call. The CDR3 has 15 amino acids. The V end was cut by 4 bases, the J end by 2 bases, with 14 bases between. Germline V CDR1 and CDR2: MNHEY, SVGEGT.

The J gene is TRBJ2-7, the V gene TRBV12-3 or TRBV12-4; D gene ambiguous. The CDR3 is made up of 15 amino acids. Trimming took 5 bases from V and 2 from J, leaving 16 bases between them. Here the CDR3 reads CASSLSTDCTYEQYF. The DNA of the CDR3 is TGTGCCAGCAGTCTCTCGACCGACTGCACCTACGAGCAGTACTTC.

V usage is TRBV2 and J usage is TRBJ1-6; D uncertain. There are 13 residues in the CDR3. Germline loops: CDR1 SNHLY, CDR2 FYNNEI. Deletions cut 8 bases from V and 7 bases from J, with 12 bases between. The CDR3 region is CASLRVKNSPLHF. The CDR3 bases are TGTGCCAGCCTCCGGGTCAAAAATTCACCCCTCCACTTT. Full variable domain (remainder filled in from reference TRBV2 and TRBJ1-6): EPEVTQTPSHQVTQMGQEVILRCVPISNHLYFYWYRQILGQKVEFLVSFYNNEISEKSEIFDDQFSVERPDGSNFTLKIRSTKLEDSAMYFCASLRVKNSPLHFGNGTRLTVT.